This TCR beta chain emerged from a study of tumor and adjacent non-tumor tissue in lung cancer. Overall study context: Stage I to III disease affected about nine men and roughly 5 women aged roughly 30 to 76.

The library came from three nested PCR rounds adapted from ARM-PCR protocols. MiXCR, applied by TCRdb to the multiplex PCR reads, yields one record per CDR3 protein. The sample yields more than 120,000 distinct CDR3 sequences, around two thirds seen once. Study-wide results and limits: Compared with tumor, normal lung showed significantly lower TCR diversity.

A word on this clonotype: The antigen is not known. Here the CDR3 omits its conserved ending phenylalanine or tryptophan, so a read error is the likely source. It is unclear where the CDR3 begins or ends on the DNA, so no DNA is shown, and the CDR3 is as TCRdb lists it.

Germline V gene lookup returns CDR1 SGHAT and CDR2 FQNNGV. The CDR3 numbers 12 amino acids, ends counted. RNA was extracted from bulk tissue without any cell sorting. The TCR was taken from a man between 60 and 70 years old with small cell lung cancer. The sequencing sample was made of lung tumor tissue. J is TRBJ2-5 and V is TRBV11-2; the D call of TRBD1 is as the table states it, not checked on the DNA. The CDR3 here is CASCVTGSQEYI.